This paragraph covers one TCR beta chain sequence. The CDR3 sequence is 14 residues long. Germline V gene sequence: CDR1 ENHRY, CDR2 SYGVKD. V lost 8 bases and J 3 bases, leaving 16 bases between the germline ends. The data are from a study of STAT5B mutations in CD4+ large granular lymphocyte leukemia. Clones were read by immunoSEQ multiplex PCR, and TCRdb kept only the in-frame ones, dropping some. The data contain more than 30,000 clones, roughly nine tenths of them singletons. The sequenced sample consisted of CD4+ T cells from blood buffy coats. The clonotype was recovered from a human donor in good health. The chain recombines TRBV10-3 with TRBJ2-5, with a possible D match to TRBD1 (6 bases). The CDR3 DNA is TGTGCCATCGGAGGACAGCCTTTGGAAGAGACCCAGTACTTC. It encodes CAIGGQPLEETQYF.